The 31 T cell receptor beta chains reported below all come from one sample, sequenced in a study of siplizumab effects on memory and regulatory T cells. Sequenced by immunoSEQ multiplex PCR; TCRdb stores in-frame clones only, minus some. Of 50,000 to 75,000 clones in the sample, around 96% were seen once. The sample comprised naive CD8+ T cells sorted from blood. The receptors stem from a human donor in good health.

The chain links TRBV5-4 to TRBJ2-7; 10 bases are shared with TRBD1. CDR3 length: 15 residues. V was pared by 3 bases and J by 4 bases, with 7 bases of the junction left unmatched. Germline CDR1 and CDR2: SGHNT and YYREEE (reference sequence). DNA of the CDR3: TGTGCCAGCAGCTCAGGGACAGGGGTTGGGTACGAGCAGTACTTC. It yields the protein CASSSGTGVGYEQYF.

This clone was found once. The chain combines TRBV7-9 with TRBJ2-7; tentatively, D is TRBD1 (6 bases). V shed 5 bases and J shed 8 bases, with 19 bases lying between them. CDR3 size: 14 residues. Germline V CDR1 and CDR2: SEHNR, FQNEAQ (reference sequence). In DNA, the CDR3 is TGTGCCAGCAGCACCGGACCAGGGGCCTCCAAGCAGTACTTC. Protein: CASSTGPGASKQYF. Combining the CDR3 with reference TRBV7-9 and TRBJ2-7 gives the whole variable domain DTGVSQNPRHKITKRGQNVTFRCDPISEHNRLYWYRQTLGQGPEFLTYFQNEAQLEKSRLLSDRFSAERPKGSFSTLEIQRTEQGDSAMYLCASSTGPGASKQYFGPGTRLTVT.

This rearrangement joins TRBV11-1 to TRBJ2-7; D possibly corresponds to TRBD1 (6 bases). V was pared by 5 bases and J by 2 bases, with 13 bases between. The CDR3 has 14 residues. Germline CDR1 reads SGHAT; CDR2 reads FQDESV (reference sequence). The CDR3 region is CASSRMTGTYEQYF. CDR3 DNA: TGTGCCAGCAGCCGGATGACAGGAACCTACGAGCAGTACTTC.

The chain couples TRBV2 to TRBJ2-5; D ambiguous. This CDR3 spans 14 amino acids. The V end was cut by 2 bases, the J end by 5 bases, with 12 bases between. Germline assignment: CDR1 SNHLY and CDR2 FYNNEI. The CDR3 sequence: CASSELVSGETQYF. In DNA, the CDR3 is TGTGCCAGCAGTGAATTGGTTTCCGGGGAGACCCAGTACTTC. The whole variable domain, remainder taken from reference TRBV2 and TRBJ2-5, is EPEVTQTPSHQVTQMGQEVILRCVPISNHLYFYWYRQILGQKVEFLVSFYNNEISEKSEIFDDQFSVERPDGSNFTLKIRSTKLEDSAMYFCASSELVSGETQYFGPGTRLLVL.

This rearrangement joins TRBV5-1 to TRBJ2-3; 12 bases are shared with TRBD2. The CDR3 has 16 residues. Losses at the gene ends were 4 bases for V and 6 bases for J; bases not matched to a gene: 9. Germline CDR1 and CDR2: SGHRS and YFSETQ. CDR3 bases: TGCGCCAGCAGCCCCGAGACTAGCGGGGGCGTTGATACGCAGTATTTT. This gives the protein CASSPETSGGVDTQYF.

The chain carries TRBV7-9 and TRBJ1-4; 10 bases agree with TRBD1. Germline CDR1 is SEHNR and CDR2 is FQNEAQ (reference sequence). The CDR3 has 13 amino acids. V gave up 5 bases and J gave up 8 bases; unmatched junction bases: 2. CDR3 loop: CASSGTGEEKLFF. CDR3 nucleotide sequence: TGTGCCAGCAGCGGGACAGGGGAGGAAAAACTGTTTTTT.

The rearrangement links TRBV6-1 to TRBJ2-7; TRBD2 aligns across 9 bases. The CDR3 has 13 residues. Germline V CDR1 and CDR2: MNHNS, SASEGT. The V segment lost 4 bases and the J segment 6 bases; nucleotides outside the gene matches: 4. As DNA, the CDR3 is TGTGCCAGCAGTGCGTGGACTAGCGCCGAGCAGTACTTC. This sequence encodes CASSAWTSAEQYF.

J is TRBJ1-3 and V is TRBV2; D remains ambiguous. V lost 3 bases and J 4 bases, leaving 10 bases between the germline ends. This CDR3 region has 14 residues. The germline V gene has CDR1 SNHLY and CDR2 FYNNEI. The CDR3 DNA reads TGTGCCAGCAGTGATTGGGGATCCGGAAACACCATATATTTT. It yields the protein CASSDWGSGNTIYF.

The chain recombines TRBV5-4 with TRBJ2-1, with 7 bases matching TRBD2. Germline CDR1 reads SGHNT; CDR2 reads YYREEE (reference sequence). The CDR3 runs 12 residues. V dropped 2 bases and J dropped 7; count of bases not matched to a gene: 0. The CDR3 is CASSFGGNEQFF. The CDR3 region has the DNA TGTGCCAGCAGCTTCGGGGGGAATGAGCAGTTCTTC. Full variable domain (rest looked up from reference TRBV5-4 and TRBJ2-1): ETGVTQSPTHLIKTRGQQVTLRCSSQSGHNTVSWYQQALGQGPQFIFQYYREEENGRGNFPPRFSGLQFPNYSSELNVNALELDDSALYLCASSFGGNEQFFGPGTRLTVL.

This CDR3 reads CASSPYTGTDTQYF. DNA of the CDR3: TGTGCCAGCAGCCCCTACACCGGCACAGATACGCAGTATTTT. The chain uses TRBV14 and TRBJ2-3; D gene ambiguous. Germline V gives CDR1 SGHDN, CDR2 FVKESK. Trimming took off 4 bases at V and 1 base at J, with 9 bases between the two ends. This CDR3 has 14 residues.

The rearrangement uses TRBV21-1 and TRBJ1-5. TRBV21-1 represents a pseudogene. The CDR3 totals 20 residues. CDR3 coding DNA: TGTGCCAGCAGCAAGTTTGTACATATAGCAAAGGGATGGAGCAATCAGCCCCAGCATTTT. Translation gives CASSKFVHIAKGWSNQPQHF.

V usage is TRBV9 and J usage is TRBJ2-1; D is unclear. The ends were cut back, 2 bases at V and 0 bases at J, with 6 bases in the middle. Germline V lookup: CDR1 SGDLS, CDR2 YYNGEE. The CDR3 extends over 14 amino acids. The CDR3 DNA reads as TGTGCCAGCAGCGTTGAAAGCTCCTACAATGAGCAGTTCTTC. It encodes CASSVESSYNEQFF.

The V call is TRBV7-3, the J call TRBJ2-3; 7 nucleotides match TRBD1. The CDR3 sequence is 16 residues long. J gave up 4 bases and V 3 bases, and 10 bases lay outside the gene matches. CDR1 is SGHTA and CDR2 is FQGTGA in the germline V gene. The CDR3 bases are TGTGCCAGCAGCTTTGAGGCAGGGGGAAGCGCAGATACGCAGTATTTT. Translating gives CASSFEAGGSADTQYF.

The chain recombines TRBV30 with TRBJ2-6; possible D gene TRBD2, 5 bases. This CDR3 region has 18 residues. Trimming left V 5 bases short and J 0 bases short, with 20 bases between. Germline CDR1 and CDR2: GTSNPN and SVGIG (reference sequence). CDR3: CAWEGNRRNSSGANVLTF. The CDR3, as DNA: TGTGCCTGGGAGGGCAATAGGCGTAACAGCTCTGGGGCCAACGTCCTGACTTTC.

The genes are TRBV28 and TRBJ1-5; 10 bases match TRBD1. V lost 6 bases, J lost 2 bases, and 10 bases stayed unmatched. The CDR3 runs to 17 residues. CDR1 and CDR2 (germline): MDHEN, SYDVKM. CDR3: CASSRPSGTGGNQPQHF. CDR3 sequence (DNA): TGTGCCAGCAGCCGTCCATCCGGGACAGGGGGCAATCAGCCCCAGCATTTT.

The chain uses TRBV30 and TRBJ1-2; 11 bases line up with TRBD1. V shed 4 bases, J shed 4 bases, and the junction held 8 bases outside the gene matches. This CDR3 has 15 amino acids. Germline values: CDR1 GTSNPN, CDR2 SVGIG (reference sequence). The CDR3 is CAWNKRTGGGYGYTF. The CDR3 DNA reads TGTGCCTGGAATAAACGGACAGGGGGCGGCTATGGCTACACCTTC.

This rearrangement joins TRBV4-3 to TRBJ1-1; perhaps TRBD1 as D (6 bases). CDR1 is LGHNA, CDR2 YSLEER, per germline. The CDR3 spans 14 residues. V dropped 4 bases and J dropped 6 bases, with 15 bases sitting between them. Written as DNA, the CDR3 is TGCGCCAGCAGCCCGTACAGGGCCGAATCTGAAGCTTTCTTT. It encodes CASSPYRAESEAFF.

The chain couples TRBV5-1 to TRBJ2-7, with D possibly matching TRBD1 (6 bases). Between the trimmed V and J ends, which lost 0 bases and 1 base, there was a span of 8 bases. CDR1 is SGHRS, CDR2 YFSETQ, per germline. The CDR3 length is 14 residues. CDR3 amino acids: CASSLGQGSYEQYF. The CDR3 DNA is TGCGCCAGCAGCTTGGGTCAGGGGTCCTACGAGCAGTACTTC.

This CDR3 reads CSVEVQGIANYGYTF. The CDR3, as DNA: TGCAGCGTTGAAGTTCAAGGAATAGCTAACTATGGCTACACCTTC. The gene calls are TRBV29-1 and TRBJ1-2; no clear D gene. Per germline, CDR1 SQVTM and CDR2 ANQGSEA. This CDR3 has 15 residues. V lost 1 base and J lost 0, with 12 bases in between.

This chain connects TRBV7-6 to TRBJ2-5, with 11 bases that match TRBD1. This CDR3 has 14 amino acids. V lost 5 bases to trimming and J lost 4 bases; unmatched junction nucleotides: 3. Germline V gene sequence: CDR1 SGHVS, CDR2 FNYEAQ. The CDR3 DNA follows: TGTGCCAGCAGCCCAGGACAGGGGGCAGAGACCCAGTACTTC. It encodes CASSPGQGAETQYF.

The V gene is TRBV27, the J gene TRBJ2-7; 7 bases fit TRBD1. Germline CDR1 and CDR2: MNHEY and SMNVEV (reference sequence). This CDR3 is 12 amino acids long. The trim removed 3 bases at V and 6 bases at J, leaving 2 bases unmatched. In nucleotides, the CDR3 is TGTGCCAGCAGTTTCGACAGGGTCGAGCAGTACTTC. It yields the protein CASSFDRVEQYF.

This chain uses TRBV4-1 with TRBJ2-3; D not resolved. This CDR3 comprises 15 residues. V shed 0 bases and J shed 0 bases, with 7 bases lying between them. CDR1 and CDR2 from the germline V gene are MGHRA and YSYEKL. The CDR3 protein is CASSQEHGSTDTQYF. In DNA, the CDR3 is TGCGCCAGCAGCCAAGAACATGGGAGCACAGATACGCAGTATTTT.

The rearrangement uses TRBV5-1 and TRBJ2-3; TRBD2 agrees at 11 bases. The CDR3 sequence is 14 residues long. Germline loops: CDR1 SGHRS, CDR2 YFSETQ. V dropped 4 bases and J dropped 7; count of bases not matched to a gene: 5. This CDR3 reads CASSGASGGYTQYF. CDR3 in DNA: TGCGCCAGCAGCGGGGCTAGCGGGGGGTATACGCAGTATTTT.

This clone came up once. The rearrangement uses TRBV12-5 and TRBJ1-2; D is unclear. The germline gives CDR1 LGHNT, CDR2 FRNRAP. V lost 6 bases and J lost 6, with 14 bases in between. This CDR3 has 13 residues. The CDR3 spells CASGQTWVDGYTF. The CDR3 DNA reads TGTGCTAGTGGACAGACCTGGGTGGATGGCTACACCTTC.

This chain's CDR3 is CASSRLPDSTYNEQFF. CDR3 bases: TGTGCCAGCAGCCGACTCCCGGACAGTACCTACAATGAGCAGTTCTTC. The V gene is TRBV5-6, the J gene TRBJ2-1, with a possible D match to TRBD1 (6 bases). The CDR3 is 16 residues long. CDR1 is SGHDT, CDR2 YYEEEE, per germline. Trimming stripped 4 bases from V and 2 bases from J, with 16 bases between. The full variable domain, completed using reference TRBV5-6 and TRBJ2-1, is DAGVTQSPTHLIKTRGQQVTLRCSPKSGHDTVSWYQQALGQGPQFIFQYYEEEERQRGNFPDRFSGHQFPNYSSELNVNALLLGDSALYLCASSRLPDSTYNEQFFGPGTRLTVL.

Only a few counts were recorded for this clone. For the CDR3, the DNA is TGTGCCAGTAGTACAAGCGGGGGCTCCTACGAGCAGTACTTC. Translated, it gives CASSTSGGSYEQYF. This rearrangement joins TRBV19 to TRBJ2-7; the match to TRBD2 covers 8 bases. Unmatched junction bases numbered 2, after V lost 4 bases and J lost 0 bases. The germline V gene encodes CDR1 LNHDA and CDR2 SQIVND (reference sequence). CDR3 length equals 14 residues.

As concerns this clone: Different DNA sequences within this sample yield the same CDR3. The CDR3 sequence: CASSVVGVGANVLTF. For the CDR3, the DNA is TGTGCCAGCAGCGTAGTCGGGGTTGGGGCCAACGTCCTGACTTTC. The gene calls are TRBV9 and TRBJ2-6, with D possibly matching TRBD2 (5 bases). The V end lost 0 bases, the J end lost 3 bases, and 7 bases lay between the germline ends. This CDR3 region has 15 residues. The germline gives CDR1 SGDLS, CDR2 YYNGEE.

The chain carries TRBV14 and TRBJ1-1, with TRBD1 as a possible D gene (6 bases). The V and J ends lost 5 bases and 6 bases respectively, with 10 bases between them. Germline V gives CDR1 SGHDN, CDR2 FVKESK. This CDR3 spans 12 amino acids. DNA for the CDR3: TGTGCCAGCAGCGGGCAGGGGCCTGAAGCTTTCTTT. Translated: CASSGQGPEAFF.

V is TRBV6-1 and J is TRBJ1-1, with D unresolved. The CDR3 runs 13 residues. Trimming left V 6 bases short and J 0 bases short, with 8 bases between. CDR1 MNHNS and CDR2 SASEGT come from the germline V gene. CDR3 amino acids: CASSGSMNTEAFF. As DNA, the CDR3 is TGTGCCAGCAGCGGGAGTATGAACACTGAAGCTTTCTTT.

The J gene is TRBJ1-5, the V gene TRBV2, with 9 bases matching TRBD1. The germline V gene has CDR1 SNHLY and CDR2 FYNNEI. The CDR3 is made up of 15 amino acids. With V trimmed by 1 base and J by 6 bases, 4 bases remained unmatched. The CDR3 protein is CASSEVQGASQPQHF. DNA of the CDR3: TGTGCCAGCAGTGAAGTACAGGGGGCTTCTCAGCCCCAGCATTTT. Combining the CDR3 with reference TRBV2 and TRBJ1-5 gives the whole variable domain EPEVTQTPSHQVTQMGQEVILRCVPISNHLYFYWYRQILGQKVEFLVSFYNNEISEKSEIFDDQFSVERPDGSNFTLKIRSTKLEDSAMYFCASSEVQGASQPQHFGDGTRLSIL.

The chain uses TRBV27 and TRBJ1-2; D not resolved. Germline-derived CDR1 and CDR2 are MNHEY and SMNVEV (reference sequence). Trimming pared 6 bases from V and 5 bases from J, leaving 10 bases between. The CDR3 loop spans 12 amino acids. CDR3 sequence: CASSPTGYGYTF. DNA of the CDR3: TGTGCCAGCAGCCCTACGGGGTATGGCTACACCTTC.